These 2 T cell receptor beta chains were all obtained from the same sample, sequenced in a study of T cell responses to AZD1222 COVID-19 vaccine. Sequencing used immunoSEQ multiplex PCR; TCRdb keeps in-frame clones, though not all of them. The data show around 130,000 clones, 80% to 90% seen once. This specimen consisted of peripheral blood, obtained on day 0 of AZD1222 vaccination. These receptors all stem from an adult in good health.

This sequence joins TRBV10-3 and TRBJ1-6; D is uncertain. Germline V gene lookup returns CDR1 ENHRY and CDR2 SYGVKD. Trimming removed 7 bases at V and 5 bases at J, with 9 bases between. The CDR3 sequence is 13 residues long. CDR3 in DNA: TGTGCCATCAAGGGCGTGGATAATTCACCCCTCCACTTT. It yields the protein CAIKGVDNSPLHF.

The V call is TRBV5-5, the J call TRBJ1-2, with 7 bases aligning to TRBD1. There are 14 residues in the CDR3. V shed 4 bases, J shed 8 bases, and the junction held 11 bases outside the gene matches. Looked up from germline, CDR1 is SGHKS and CDR2 is YYEKEE (reference sequence). The DNA for the CDR3 is TGTGCCAGCAGCGCAGGGGGTTTTGTTGTAGGCTACACCTTC. Translating gives CASSAGGFVVGYTF. Together with reference TRBV5-5 and TRBJ1-2, the CDR3 gives the full variable domain: DAGVTQSPTHLIKTRGQQVTLRCSPISGHKSVSWYQQVLGQGPQFIFQYYEKEERGRGNFPDRFSARQFPNYSSELNVNALLLGDSALYLCASSAGGFVVGYTFGSGTRLTVV.